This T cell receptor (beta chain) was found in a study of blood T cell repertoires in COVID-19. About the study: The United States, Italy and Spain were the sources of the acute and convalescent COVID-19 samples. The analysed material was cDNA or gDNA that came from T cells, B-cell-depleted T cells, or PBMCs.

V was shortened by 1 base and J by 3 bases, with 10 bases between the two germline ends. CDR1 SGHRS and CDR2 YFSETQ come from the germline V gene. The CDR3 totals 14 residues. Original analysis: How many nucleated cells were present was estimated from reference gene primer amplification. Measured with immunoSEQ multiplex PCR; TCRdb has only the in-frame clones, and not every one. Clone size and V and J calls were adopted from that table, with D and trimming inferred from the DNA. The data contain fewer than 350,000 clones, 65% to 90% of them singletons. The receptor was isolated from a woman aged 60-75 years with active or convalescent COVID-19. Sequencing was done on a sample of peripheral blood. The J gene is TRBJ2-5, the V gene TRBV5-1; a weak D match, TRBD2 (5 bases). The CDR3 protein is CASSLRLTEETQYF. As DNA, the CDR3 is TGCGCCAGCAGCTTGAGACTAACCGAAGAGACCCAGTACTTC.